The sequence of this TCR beta chain was determined in a study of blood T cell repertoires in COVID-19. About the study: From the United States, Italy and Spain came samples of acute and convalescent COVID-19. T cells, B-cell-depleted T cells, or PBMCs provided the cDNA or gDNA that served as material.

Original handling: Reference gene primer amplification in the assay estimated nucleated cell counts. Produced via immunoSEQ multiplex PCR; TCRdb's table is partial and in-frame only. The DNA was the basis for D and trimming; V, J and clone size are from that table. This sample carries roughly 190,000 clones, 70% to 90% of them seen once, and the ten largest clones take 20% to 25%. Per the germline V gene, CDR1 is LGHDT and CDR2 is YNNKEL (reference sequence). V gave up 8 bases and J gave up 7 bases; unmatched junction bases: 9. The length of the CDR3 is 14 residues. The gene calls are TRBV3-1 (or the pseudogene TRBV3-2) and TRBJ2-1; TRBD2 matches at 9 bases. The origin of this receptor is a man in his sixties with active or convalescent COVID-19. Specimen: peripheral blood. CDR3 DNA sequence: TGTGCCAGCGGCGGGGGGGCACTTTGGAATGAGCAGTTCTTC. Residues: CASGGGALWNEQFF.